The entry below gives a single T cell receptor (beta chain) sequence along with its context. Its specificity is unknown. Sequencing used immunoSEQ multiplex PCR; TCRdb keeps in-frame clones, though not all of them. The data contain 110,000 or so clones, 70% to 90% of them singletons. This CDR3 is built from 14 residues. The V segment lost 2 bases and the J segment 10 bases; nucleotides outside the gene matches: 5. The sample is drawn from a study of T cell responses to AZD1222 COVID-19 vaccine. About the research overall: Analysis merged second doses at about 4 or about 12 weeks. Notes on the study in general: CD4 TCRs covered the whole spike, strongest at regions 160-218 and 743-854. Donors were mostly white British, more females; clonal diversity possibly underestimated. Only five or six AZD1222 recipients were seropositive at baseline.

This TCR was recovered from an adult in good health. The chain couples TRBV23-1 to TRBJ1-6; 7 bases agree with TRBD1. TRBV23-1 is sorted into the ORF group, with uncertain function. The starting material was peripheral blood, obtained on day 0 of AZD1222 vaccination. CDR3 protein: CASSQAGGRSPLHF. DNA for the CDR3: TGCGCCAGCAGTCAAGCAGGGGGACGGTCACCCCTCCACTTT.